The present TCR beta chain was sequenced within a study of cytomegalovirus exposure and HLA in healthy donors. Primers: 60 Vbeta forward and 13 Jbeta reverse. Clones were read by immunoSEQ multiplex PCR, and TCRdb kept only the in-frame ones, dropping some. The repertoire has about 110,000 clones, around 79% of them found once; the top ten carry 3% to 4%. Of note for this clone: Its antigen is still unknown.

General observations from the study: Compared with the approximately 680-donor mean, an Asian-associated ancestry cluster reportedly had fewer N-insertions, according to a later analysis. Exclusion as indistinguishable affected some V segments, including TRBV6-2 and TRBV6-3. Earlier analysis yielded a pattern in which most TCR beta V segments were productive about 90% or about 30% of the time.

The germline V gene has CDR1 SGHTA and CDR2 FQGNSA. V gave up 1 base and J gave up 4 bases; unmatched junction bases: 10. This CDR3 contains 17 residues. The source material was PBMCs. This chain uses TRBV7-2 with TRBJ2-1; TRBD2 aligns across 7 bases. The clonotype originates from a woman in her thirties or forties in good health and CMV-seronegative. The CDR3 bases are TGTGCCAGCAGCTTAGTCCTTCTTGGGAGGGGTTACAATGAGCAGTTCTTC. Translated, it gives CASSLVLLGRGYNEQFF.